These 17 T cell receptor beta chains came from one sample sequenced in a study of naive and memory T cell subsets. An oligonucleotide containing a UMI was ligated to the 3' end of TCR cDNA. Amplification of ligated cDNA took four PCR rounds with SP2 and nested alpha and beta constant primers. Each CDR3 protein is one row after TCRdb ran MiXCR on the 5' RACE reads. The table lists 55,000 to 65,000 distinct CDR3 sequences, approximately 8.5% of them singletons. These TCRs come from a female donor in good health.

This clonotype was counted a few times. The chain joins TRBV9 to TRBJ2-3, with unresolved D. Trimming left V 0 bases short and J 1 base short, with 12 bases between. CDR1 is SGDLS and CDR2 is YYNGEE in the germline V gene. This CDR3 comprises 16 residues. CDR3 sequence (DNA): TGTGCCAGCAGCGTAGCTTGGGCAGCCGGCACAGATACGCAGTATTTT. Amino acid sequence: CASSVAWAAGTDTQYF.

This chain links TRBV20-1 with TRBJ2-2; 7 bases match TRBD2. The V gene's germline CDR1 is DFQATT and CDR2 SNEGSKA (reference sequence). The V segment lost 4 bases and the J segment 4 bases; nucleotides outside the gene matches: 9. The CDR3 is made up of 15 amino acids. In nucleotides, the CDR3 is TGCAGTGCTACAAAGCGGGGAAGCGCCACCGGGGAGCTGTTTTTT. It is translated as CSATKRGSATGELFF.

This clonotype showed up just a few times. V and J are TRBV7-9 and TRBJ2-1; D is ambiguous. V dropped 3 bases and J dropped 14 bases, with 11 bases sitting between them. CDR1 and CDR2 from the germline V gene are SEHNR and FQNEAQ (reference sequence). The CDR3 consists of 11 residues. Written as DNA, the CDR3 is TGTGCCAGCAGCTTTGCGAAACCTGAGTTCTTC. It specifies CASSFAKPEFF. Variable domain in full (rest from reference TRBV7-9 and TRBJ2-1): DTGVSQNPRHKITKRGQNVTFRCDPISEHNRLYWYRQTLGQGPEFLTYFQNEAQLEKSRLLSDRFSAERPKGSFSTLEIQRTEQGDSAMYLCASSFAKPEFFGPGTRLTVL.

This clonotype occurred many times. The chain employs TRBV6-5 and TRBJ1-5, with TRBD1 matching over 7 bases. There are 14 residues in the CDR3. Germline loops: CDR1 MNHEY, CDR2 SVGAGI. V lost 4 bases, J lost 6 bases, and 6 bases stayed unmatched. Here the CDR3 reads CASSWRQGGQPQHF. In nucleotides, the CDR3 is TGTGCCAGCAGTTGGCGACAGGGTGGTCAGCCCCAGCATTTT.

This clonotype came up a few times. Here the CDR3 reads CASSVGLAHEQYF. The CDR3 nucleotides read TGTGCCAGCAGCGTAGGACTAGCCCACGAGCAGTACTTC. V and J are TRBV11-1 and TRBJ2-7, with 8 positions matching TRBD2. Trimming removed 5 bases from V and 5 bases from J; junction bases left unmatched: 5. The CDR3 runs to 13 residues. Germline CDR1 reads SGHAT; CDR2 reads FQDESV (reference sequence).

V and J are TRBV28 and TRBJ2-3; 9 nucleotides agree with TRBD2. The trim removed 5 bases at V and 3 bases at J, leaving 12 bases unmatched. Germline CDR1 and CDR2: MDHEN and SYDVKM. This CDR3 has 17 amino acids. The CDR3 DNA is TGTGCCAGCAGTCAACGGGTGGCGGGGGGGCCGACAGATACGCAGTATTTT. It translates to CASSQRVAGGPTDTQYF.

In this sample, this clonotype turned up many times. This chain joins TRBV15 and TRBJ2-7, with a possible D match to TRBD1 (5 bases). Germline loops: CDR1 LNHNV, CDR2 YYDKDF (reference sequence). The CDR3 is 15 amino acids. Trimming pared 3 bases from V and 7 bases from J, leaving 19 bases between. The CDR3 reads CATSRAGHLTEEQYF. The CDR3 DNA is TGTGCCACCAGCAGGGCCGGACACTTAACGGAGGAGCAGTACTTC.

This clonotype has more than one count but fewer than ten. This chain connects TRBV2 to TRBJ2-6, with no clear D. Trimming pared 6 bases from V and 6 bases from J, leaving 15 bases between. This CDR3 is built from 15 residues. Germline V gene sequence: CDR1 SNHLY, CDR2 FYNNEI. Here the CDR3 DNA reads TGTGCCAGCAGGGGATCAAGAGTCGAGGCCAACGTCCTGACTTTC. This gives the protein CASRGSRVEANVLTF.

This clonotype appeared many times. The gene calls are TRBV9 and TRBJ1-1; D not resolved. Germline loops: CDR1 SGDLS, CDR2 YYNGEE. This CDR3 spans 13 amino acids. Trimming left V 4 bases short and J 1 base short, with 8 bases between. The chain's CDR3 is CASSPRGNTEAFF. CDR3 DNA sequence: TGTGCCAGCAGCCCCCGGGGGAACACTGAAGCTTTCTTT.

This clonotype has only a few counts. The junction and the germline gene differ at one end; a read error may be behind it. The rearrangement joins TRBV7-7 to TRBJ2-2, with TRBD1 as a possible D gene (7 bases). The CDR3 loop spans 18 amino acids. Germline V gene data show CDR1 as SSHAT and CDR2 as FNYEAQ (reference sequence). Written as DNA, the CDR3 is TGTGCTAGCAGCTCTCCAGCAGGGGGGAATGAGGCACCCGGGGAGCTGTTTTTT. Translated: CASSSPAGGNEAPGELFF.

The CDR3 coding sequence is TGTGCCAGCCAGAGACAGGAGCCGAACACTGAAGCTTTCTTT. Translation gives CASQRQEPNTEAFF. The chain uses TRBV2 and TRBJ1-1; tentatively, D is TRBD1 (6 bases). The CDR3 is 14 residues long. V was cut by 8 bases and J by 1 base, with 14 bases left in between. CDR1 and CDR2 (germline): SNHLY, FYNNEI.

In this sample, this clonotype turned up a few times. The chain joins TRBV4-2 to TRBJ1-1, with D possibly matching TRBD1 (6 bases). CDR3 length: 16 residues. V lost 0 bases to trimming and J lost 5 bases, with 16 bases between them. Germline-derived CDR1 and CDR2 are LGHNA and YNFKEQ. The CDR3 nucleotides read TGTGCCAGCAGCCAAGATCGTCCGGAGAGGGGGACTGAAGCTTTCTTT. Protein: CASSQDRPERGTEAFF.

This clonotype was detected a few times. This chain connects TRBV13 to TRBJ2-7; no reliable D call. The CDR3 length is 16 residues. Germline lookup yields CDR1 PRHDT and CDR2 FYEKMQ (reference sequence). V was shortened by 5 bases and J by 4 bases, with 21 bases between the two germline ends. The CDR3 DNA follows: TGTGCCAGCAGCCCGGTGGGCAGTTTTTCTTCATACGAGCAGTACTTC. It specifies CASSPVGSFSSYEQYF. Using reference TRBV13 and TRBJ2-7 for the parts outside the CDR3, the full variable domain is AAGVIQSPRHLIKEKRETATLKCYPIPRHDTVYWYQQGPGQDPQFLISFYEKMQSDKGSIPDRFSAQQFSDYHSELNMSSLELGDSALYFCASSPVGSFSSYEQYFGPGTRLTVT.

In its sample, this clonotype was seen a few times. The chain carries TRBV12-3 or TRBV12-4 and TRBJ2-1; D is undetermined. The CDR3 has 12 residues. The germline V and J ends were trimmed by 5 bases and 8 bases, with 10 bases remaining between them. CDR3 loop: CASSHGRDEQFF. The CDR3 DNA is TGTGCCAGCAGTCACGGTCGCGATGAGCAGTTCTTC.

The table lists this clonotype with many counts. CDR3 residues: CASSTYSPGGTGSGRPQHF. The CDR3 DNA follows: TGTGCCAGCAGCACTTATAGCCCAGGGGGGACAGGCTCTGGCAGGCCCCAGCATTTT. The V and J genes are TRBV7-9 and TRBJ1-5; 8 bases agree with TRBD1. CDR1 is SEHNR, CDR2 FQNEAQ, per germline (reference sequence). After removal of 5 bases from V and 9 bases from J, the junction contained 24 bases not matched to a gene. The CDR3 extends over 19 amino acids.

As to this clonotype: This may be a read error: a much more frequent sequence differs by one nucleotide. The chain has TRBV28 and TRBJ2-3; possible D gene TRBD2, 5 bases. Per germline, CDR1 MDHEN and CDR2 SYDVKM. This CDR3 has 11 amino acids. The CDR3 DNA reads TGTGTCAGCGGCAGAGGGGATACGCAGTATTTT. It yields the protein CVSGRGDTQYF.

The chain employs TRBV20-1 and TRBJ1-1; D not certain. V was trimmed by 4 bases and J by 5 bases, leaving 14 bases between them. This CDR3 has 13 residues. From germline, CDR1 is DFQATT and CDR2 SNEGSKA (reference sequence). Here the CDR3 reads CSAKREVETEAFF. The CDR3 coding sequence is TGCAGTGCTAAGAGAGAGGTGGAGACTGAAGCTTTCTTT.